The T cell receptor (beta chain) described here comes from a study of shared clonotypes between healthy human individuals (dated by TCRdb to between 2020 and 2021). Looking at the study overall: A few men and two women, aged 18 to 49 years, made up the cohort. For each donor, three plates each were used for CD4 naive and CD4 memory, two plates were used for CD8 naive, and one plate was used for CD8 memory. The study deeply sequenced blood TCR repertoires of about five healthy adults to estimate repertoire size and the extent of clonotype sharing between individuals. Different laboratories and diverse techniques were used to prepare libraries and sequence TCR repertoires, to increase sequencing depth and limit assay-specific biases. Between about 0.85 and 9.5 billion PBMCs per donor were obtained by leukapheresis.

Concerning this clone itself: The antigen it binds to is not known. No qualities accompany the bases; no much larger clone lies one base away. The identical CDR3 is also encoded by other nucleotide sequences in the sample.

Using the deep immunoSEQ assay, TCR CDR3 regions were amplified from genomic DNA by multiplex PCR. Genomic DNA extracted from each cell subset was distributed evenly over all wells of several immunoSEQ 96-well plates, and each plate served as one replicate. For sorted subsets, approximately 200 ng of genomic DNA, equivalent to around 30,000 T cell genomes, went into each replicate PCR. Purified libraries were measured with a Qubit 3.0 fluorometer, size-checked on a Bioanalyzer 2100, and measured again with the KAPA Library Quantification kit. Every immunoSEQ 96-well plate was sequenced on a dedicated single-read 150-cycle Illumina NextSeq 550 flow cell. The study's processing was this. Because the immunoSEQ output included only junctional sequences and no quality scores, the filtering could not be the same as the filtering used for full-length reads. Sequences were annotated with PyIR, a Python wrapper for IgBLAST v1.9, and V/J genes and CDR3 were assigned using IMGT germline references. Any read was removed if the V/J assignment was weak (E-value above 1e-6), the CDR3 was missing, or the read contained stop codons, out-of-frame junctions, or ambiguous translated residues. V3J clonotypes were defined as sequences sharing the same inferred V gene, J gene, and CDR3 amino acid sequence. Percentage overlap between repertoires was calculated by dividing the number of shared unique clonotypes by the size of the smaller repertoire. Three approaches were used to assess repertoire richness: RTK rarefaction, the Chao1 estimator, and Recon v2.1 estimates of unobserved clonotypes. Generation probabilities were computed with OLGA for all TCRbeta clonotypes obtained by the gDNA method from several donors. Held by TCRdb, this immuneACCESS table contains in-frame sequences only and omits some clones. Under half of the omission traces to an unresolved V gene where checked; the cause of the rest is unknown. V and J calls and clone size come straight from that table; D and trimming were deduced from the DNA. Here the sample has roughly 2.2 million clones; 85% to 95% occur a single time. The ten largest clones take up 0.39% of the sample.

From a lookup of the germline V gene, CDR1 and CDR2 are MGHRA and YSYEKL. The CDR3 covers 15 residues, taking in both the cysteine and the phenylalanine. Here the CDR3 DNA is all that survives: 45 bases in frame from base 1. V lost 1 base and J lost 4 bases, and the count of bases not matched to a germline gene is 7. What the research found in general, with its limitations: When a few donors were compared, the shared fraction of clonotypes was about 5% for naive CD4, over 3% for naive CD8, roughly 2.5% for memory CD4, and roughly 0.43% for memory CD8. Higher generation probabilities were observed for clonotypes shared by all four sorted-subset donors than for non-shared clonotypes. Rarefaction of sorted-subset datasets indicated incomplete sequencing despite the large sequencing depth. Sampling was limited to blood, and TCR repertoires in tissue likely differ from TCR repertoires in blood. Pairwise subsampling led to the expectation that sequencing depth would affect the degree of clonotype sharing among donors. Naive subsets generally had larger estimated clonotype richness than memory subsets did. Because the study included only a small number of donors, the genetic and exposure-history diversity represented was limited.

The donors were healthy, HIV-negative adults with no recently reported acute infections or vaccinations. Every donor was a Caucasian adult living in Nashville, Tennessee, USA. CD4+ T cells were enriched through magnetic negative selection, after which naive cells were positively selected on CD45RA and the remaining negative fraction served as the memory subset. Blood was obtained by leukapheresis, after which PBMCs were separated by Ficoll-Histopaque density gradient centrifugation and cryopreserved in liquid nitrogen vapor phase. Purity and quantity of every magnetically sorted T cell population were checked by analytical flow cytometry. From each sorted fraction, genomic DNA was isolated and quantified by UV absorbance on a Nanodrop 2000c.

This chain is built from TRBV4-1 and TRBJ2-7; TRBD1 matches 7 bases in the middle. Sequenced material: naive CD4+ T cells from PBMCs. The meaning of the sample's cell subset or site label: CD45RA+ positively selected. The sequence came from a man aged 18 to 30 in good health. Some clones in this sample may be carry-over from other donors' samples. The DNA is as follows: TGCGCCAGCAGCCAAGCCGGGACAGCGAGTTACGAGCAGTACTTC. This codes for CASSQAGTASYEQYF.